Below are 9 T cell receptor beta chains sequenced from a single sample in a study of spatial heterogeneity in lung cancer (dated by TCRdb to the late 2010s). Overall results and qualifications from the work: The number of expanded intratumoral alpha and beta TCRs correlated with the tumor nonsynonymous mutation count.

The library was prepared using 5' RACE. Sequencing instrument: NextSeq 500. TCRdb passed the public sequencing reads through fastp at Q25 and MiXCR, retaining productive beta sequences. Each entry merges the rows of one CDR3 protein and shows their most common DNA and genes. The sample table contains 4,000 or so distinct CDR3 sequences; only one count was recorded for over 4.5% of them. The top ten clonotypes cover roughly 14% of the sample. The time point label here, explained by the study, means: sample taken at primary tumor resection. Their antigens remain unidentified. This specimen was lung tumor tissue, taken at surgery. Source of these receptors: a female donor with early-stage non-small cell lung cancer.

By share, this clonotype counts as medium-sized. The V call is TRBV27, the J call TRBJ2-2; 8 bases match TRBD2. The CDR3 totals 16 residues. Per germline, CDR1 MNHEY and CDR2 SMNVEV (reference sequence). V lost 3 bases and J lost 6; bases outside the gene matches: 9. The CDR3 reads CASSFLAGDGPGELFF. DNA of the CDR3: TGTGCCAGCAGTTTCCTAGCGGGTGACGGGCCCGGGGAGCTGTTTTTT.

This clonotype is medium-sized (0.01 to 0.1%) within its sample. The chain couples TRBV18 to TRBJ2-2, with D possibly being TRBD2 (6 bases). The CDR3 length is 16 residues. Germline V gene sequence: CDR1 KGHSH, CDR2 LQKENI. Trimming removed 3 bases at V and 0 bases at J, with 11 bases between. The CDR3 sequence is CASSPPGTANTGELFF. CDR3 DNA: TGTGCCAGCTCACCCCCCGGGACTGCGAACACCGGGGAGCTGTTTTTT.

By share, this clonotype counts as medium-sized. The CDR3 reads CAIRARRDTGELFF. The CDR3, as DNA: TGTGCCATTCGGGCCCGACGGGACACCGGGGAGCTGTTTTTT. The chain employs TRBV6-2 or TRBV6-3 and TRBJ2-2; D remains ambiguous. V dropped 10 bases and J dropped 3 bases, with 15 bases sitting between them. Germline lookup yields CDR1 MNHEY and CDR2 SVGEGT. The CDR3 runs 14 residues.

At least ten counts were recorded for this clonotype. The chain has TRBV2 and TRBJ2-5, with 10 positions matching TRBD2. The V segment lost 4 bases and the J segment 4 bases; nucleotides outside the gene matches: 6. Germline V lookup: CDR1 SNHLY, CDR2 FYNNEI. This CDR3 is 15 amino acids long. The CDR3 DNA follows: TGTGCCAGCAGTGGAGGGACTAGCGAGCTAGAGACCCAGTACTTC. Encoded protein: CASSGGTSELETQYF.

This clonotype is labeled as medium-sized (0.01 to 0.1%). The chain joins TRBV3-1 to TRBJ2-1; D is unresolved. This CDR3 spans 11 amino acids. Deletions cut 3 bases from V and 3 bases from J, with 0 bases between. The germline CDR1 and CDR2 sequences are LGHDT and YNNKEL (reference sequence). CDR3: CASSHYNEQFF. DNA for the CDR3: TGTGCCAGCAGCCACTACAATGAGCAGTTCTTC.

This clonotype occurred once. J is TRBJ2-3 and V is TRBV3-1, with D unclear. The CDR3 has 15 amino acids. V lost 2 bases to trimming and J lost 0 bases, with 9 bases between them. Germline V CDR1 and CDR2: LGHDT, YNNKEL (reference sequence). CDR3 nucleotides: TGTGCCAGCAGCCAAAGTTCCGGGAGCACAGATACGCAGTATTTT. Its translation: CASSQSSGSTDTQYF.

By its share, this clonotype is medium-sized (0.01 to 0.1%). This chain joins TRBV6-1 and TRBJ2-3; 11 bases line up with TRBD1. The CDR3 consists of 16 residues. CDR1 is MNHNS, CDR2 SASEGT, per germline. The V gene end was trimmed by 5 bases and the J gene end by 2 bases; junction bases not matched to a gene: 6. The CDR3 is CASSFGTGGITDTQYF. The CDR3, as DNA: TGTGCCAGCAGTTTCGGGACAGGGGGGATCACAGATACGCAGTATTTT.

About this clonotype: A much larger clonotype is one base distant, so this may be a read error. The chain has TRBV5-1 and TRBJ2-1; 11 nucleotides match TRBD2. CDR3 size: 14 residues. Germline CDR1 reads SGHRS; CDR2 reads YFSETQ. CDR3 sequence: CVSRGTSGYNEQFF. The CDR3 DNA follows: TGCGTCAGCAGAGGGACTAGCGGTTACAATGAGCAGTTCTTC.

This clonotype is deemed medium-sized. The rearrangement joins TRBV3-1 to TRBJ1-2; TRBD1 might be the D (6 bases). The CDR3 loop spans 13 amino acids. Trimming took off 5 bases at V and 8 bases at J, with 15 bases between the two ends. Germline V CDR1 and CDR2: LGHDT, YNNKEL (reference sequence). The CDR3 loop reads CASSGVQGGGYTF. CDR3 in DNA: TGTGCCAGCAGCGGGGTACAGGGCGGCGGCTACACCTTC.